These 27 T cell receptor beta chains were all obtained from the same sample, sequenced in a study of cytotoxic CD8 clonotypes in ibrutinib-treated CLL. Sequenced by immunoSEQ multiplex PCR; TCRdb stores in-frame clones only, minus some. The sample records approximately 210,000 clones, around 72% being singletons. Sequences were derived from PBMCs, sampled after 24 months of ibrutinib treatment. The receptor set was obtained from a human donor with chronic lymphocytic leukemia.

The V and J genes are TRBV7-9 and TRBJ2-6, with D possibly matching TRBD2 (5 bases). CDR1 is SEHNR, CDR2 FQNEAQ, per germline (reference sequence). The V end was cut by 6 bases, the J end by 2 bases, with 14 bases between. The length of the CDR3 is 16 residues. In DNA form, the CDR3 reads TGTGCCAGCAGGCCCCCGGAGGCAGCTGGGGCCAACGTCCTGACTTTC. As protein: CASRPPEAAGANVLTF.

This clone was observed a single time. This chain joins TRBV7-6 and TRBJ2-7, with 10 bases that match TRBD1. Per the germline V gene, CDR1 is SGHVS and CDR2 is FNYEAQ. This CDR3 is 20 amino acids long. The V and J ends lost 2 bases and 4 bases, in that order; junction bases with no gene match: 20. The CDR3 nucleotides are TGTGCCAGCAGCTTAAGGATGGGGACAGGGGAAGGTGGTATTGGGTACGAGCAGTACTTC. This codes for CASSLRMGTGEGGIGYEQYF.

This clone appeared a few times. The chain has TRBV7-3 and TRBJ2-7, with D possibly matching TRBD2 (5 bases). The CDR3 consists of 13 residues. V dropped 5 bases and J dropped 3 bases, with 11 bases sitting between them. Germline V lookup: CDR1 SGHTA, CDR2 FQGTGA. Here the CDR3 reads CASSPDGLYEQYF. The CDR3 DNA reads TGTGCCAGCAGCCCCGACGGACTCTACGAGCAGTACTTC.

The rearrangement uses TRBV5-6 and TRBJ2-7; TRBD2 agrees at 11 bases. Trimming at V came to 4 bases and at J to 2 bases, leaving 14 bases not matched to a gene. This CDR3 contains 18 residues. CDR1 is SGHDT and CDR2 is YYEEEE in the germline V gene. DNA for the CDR3: TGTGCCAGCAGCCCCCAACAACTGGGACTAGCGGTGACCTACGAGCAGTACTTC. Its protein product is CASSPQQLGLAVTYEQYF.

This chain connects TRBV7-2 to TRBJ2-7; 9 bases are a match to TRBD2. In germline, CDR1 is SGHTA, CDR2 FQGNSA. Trimming at V came to 5 bases and at J to 4 bases, leaving 6 bases not matched to a gene. This CDR3 has 14 residues. DNA of the CDR3: TGTGCCAGCAGCCAGCAAGCGGGAGGATACGAGCAGTACTTC. Translating gives CASSQQAGGYEQYF.

The sample holds one count of this clone. This chain connects TRBV7-3 to TRBJ1-2; D remains ambiguous. Germline V gene lookup returns CDR1 SGHTA and CDR2 FQGTGA. The CDR3 is made up of 16 amino acids. Trimming shortened V by 2 bases and J by 3 bases, and 16 bases separated the two germline ends. The CDR3 bases are TGTGCCAGCAGCTTAGGGCTGGGGATAGTGGACTATGGCTACACCTTC. Amino acid sequence: CASSLGLGIVDYGYTF.

V usage is TRBV7-8 and J usage is TRBJ2-1; TRBD2 might be the D (5 bases). CDR3 length: 15 residues. Germline CDR1 SGHVS, CDR2 FQNEAQ. The germline V and J ends were trimmed by 5 bases and 8 bases, with 19 bases remaining between them. In nucleotides, the CDR3 is TGTGCCAGCAGCCCCCGAGGGCTAGAGATTGATGAGCAGTTCTTC. This encodes CASSPRGLEIDEQFF.

The chain uses TRBV10-3 and TRBJ2-2; 9 bases are shared with TRBD1. Germline V CDR1 and CDR2: ENHRY, SYGVKD. J lost 7 bases, V lost 7 bases, and 7 bases had no gene match. The CDR3 extends over 14 amino acids. The CDR3 here is CAITGTGSVGELFF. CDR3 in DNA: TGTGCCATCACGGGGACAGGGAGTGTCGGGGAGCTGTTTTTT.

The V and J genes are TRBV28 and TRBJ2-7, with D perhaps TRBD2 (6 bases). The CDR3 totals 15 residues. V was pared by 5 bases and J by 6 bases, with 20 bases between. CDR1 and CDR2 (germline): MDHEN, SYDVKM. Here the CDR3 reads CASSGLGIRGTEQYF. The CDR3 bases are TGTGCCAGCAGTGGACTCGGAATTCGGGGGACCGAGCAGTACTTC.

The chain recombines TRBV2 with TRBJ2-7; unclear D gene. Trimming cost V 8 bases and J 4 bases, with 9 bases left between them. The CDR3 consists of 11 residues. Germline values: CDR1 SNHLY, CDR2 FYNNEI. The CDR3 loop is CASLLGYEQYF. The CDR3 DNA reads TGTGCCAGCCTTTTGGGATACGAGCAGTACTTC.

This clone came up a few times. V is TRBV6-5 and J is TRBJ2-7; tentatively, D is TRBD1 (6 bases). CDR3 size: 13 residues. V lost 6 bases and J lost 6, with 15 bases in between. Germline V CDR1 and CDR2: MNHEY, SVGAGI. This chain's CDR3 is CASSTPGVGEQYF. The CDR3 coding sequence is TGTGCCAGCAGCACCCCAGGGGTCGGCGAGCAGTACTTC.

The gene calls are TRBV6-5 and TRBJ1-1, with a weak D call TRBD1 (6 bases). This CDR3 spans 13 amino acids. Trimming left V 5 bases short and J 6 bases short, with 13 bases between. Germline V CDR1 and CDR2: MNHEY, SVGAGI. The CDR3 spells CASSTPTGSEAFF. The CDR3 nucleotides are TGTGCCAGCAGTACGCCGACAGGATCTGAAGCTTTCTTT.

The rearrangement uses TRBV6-5 and TRBJ2-7; no firm D call. The CDR3 spans 14 residues. V lost 6 bases and J 4 bases, leaving 16 bases between the germline ends. Germline V gene lookup returns CDR1 MNHEY and CDR2 SVGAGI. CDR3 in DNA: TGTGCCAGCAGCCCCGTGCAGAGAGTTTACGAGCAGTACTTC. Translated, it gives CASSPVQRVYEQYF.

V is TRBV7-9 and J is TRBJ2-1; no reliable D call. Germline CDR1 and CDR2: SEHNR and FQNEAQ (reference sequence). The length of the CDR3 is 12 residues. The ends were cut back, 3 bases at V and 7 bases at J, with 7 bases in the middle. The CDR3 is CASSFSHNEQFF. The CDR3 nucleotides are TGTGCCAGCAGCTTTAGCCATAATGAGCAGTTCTTC.

The gene calls are TRBV7-9 and TRBJ2-1, with 12 bases aligning to TRBD2. This CDR3 is 17 amino acids long. Trimming cost V 5 bases and J 4 bases; bases outside gene matches: 9. The germline CDR1 and CDR2 sequences are SEHNR and FQNEAQ (reference sequence). The CDR3 DNA reads TGTGCCAGCAGCGCAAGACTAGCGGGGGCTACTTACAATGAGCAGTTCTTC. Its protein is CASSARLAGATYNEQFF.

V usage is TRBV15 and J usage is TRBJ2-6; unclear D gene. The CDR3 totals 18 residues. Looked up from germline, CDR1 is LNHNV and CDR2 is YYDKDF (reference sequence). V was shortened by 4 bases and J by 0 bases, with 16 bases between the two germline ends. CDR3 nucleotides: TGTGCCACCAGCACCAGATCTGTAATAAGCTCTGGGGCCAACGTCCTGACTTTC. It translates to CATSTRSVISSGANVLTF.

The rearrangement uses TRBV9 and TRBJ2-7; D possibly corresponds to TRBD2 (5 bases). Trimming took 2 bases from V and 4 from J, leaving 19 bases between them. The germline CDR1 and CDR2 sequences are SGDLS and YYNGEE. The CDR3 spans 16 residues. CDR3 region: CASSVDLGIQMYEQYF. CDR3 coding DNA: TGTGCCAGCAGCGTGGACCTCGGGATTCAGATGTACGAGCAGTACTTC.

This clone has just a few counts. The chain uses TRBV7-9 and TRBJ2-3; D gene ambiguous. Germline V gene data show CDR1 as SEHNR and CDR2 as FQNEAQ (reference sequence). V lost 4 bases to trimming and J lost 4 bases, with 9 bases between them. CDR3 length equals 13 residues. CDR3 residues: CASSSQRADTQYF. The CDR3, as DNA: TGTGCCAGCAGCTCCCAGCGTGCAGATACGCAGTATTTT.

CDR3 nucleotides: TGTGCCAGCTCGCCGACTAGCGCGCGCACAGATACGCAGTATTTT. Protein sequence: CASSPTSARTDTQYF. The chain carries TRBV18 and TRBJ2-3; the match to TRBD2 covers 8 bases. The CDR3 spans 15 residues. Trimming removed 6 bases from V and 1 base from J; junction bases left unmatched: 6. Germline V gene sequence: CDR1 KGHSH, CDR2 LQKENI.

This clone was seen only once. The genes are TRBV5-6 and TRBJ2-7, with TRBD1 matching 12 bases. This CDR3 spans 15 amino acids. CDR1 is SGHDT and CDR2 is YYEEEE in the germline V gene. After removal of 3 bases from V and 2 bases from J, the junction contained 3 bases not matched to a gene. Here the CDR3 reads CASSYGTGGPYEQYF. CDR3 bases: TGTGCCAGCAGCTATGGGACAGGGGGCCCCTACGAGCAGTACTTC.

Here the CDR3 reads CASSLEWGQTGELFF. The CDR3 nucleotides are TGCGCCAGCAGCTTGGAATGGGGGCAGACCGGGGAGCTGTTTTTT. The chain has TRBV5-1 and TRBJ2-2; D may be TRBD1 (6 bases). The CDR3 runs 15 residues. V was cut by 0 bases and J by 5 bases, with 11 bases left in between. Germline V gene data show CDR1 as SGHRS and CDR2 as YFSETQ.

J is TRBJ2-6 and V is TRBV7-8; D is ambiguous. Germline-derived CDR1 and CDR2 are SGHVS and FQNEAQ. Trimming removed 5 bases from V and 4 bases from J, with 6 bases in between. CDR3 length equals 13 residues. DNA of the CDR3: TGTGCCAGCAGCCGTACGGGGGCCAACGTCCTGACTTTC. Protein product: CASSRTGANVLTF.

V gene TRBV15 combines with J gene TRBJ2-6, with 12 bases matching TRBD1. This CDR3 contains 18 residues. With 5 bases clipped from V and 4 bases from J, the junction kept 9 bases outside the gene matches. Germline loops: CDR1 LNHNV, CDR2 YYDKDF (reference sequence). The CDR3 region has the DNA TGTGCCACCAGCGGTCCGGGACAGGGGGCTGGCGGGGCCAACGTCCTGACTTTC. Its protein is CATSGPGQGAGGANVLTF.

The rearrangement joins TRBV7-2 to TRBJ2-7, with 8 nucleotides matching TRBD2. This CDR3 region has 15 residues. In germline, CDR1 is SGHTA, CDR2 FQGNSA. With V trimmed by 5 bases and J by 1 base, 7 bases remained unmatched. CDR3 protein: CASSPSLAGSYEQYF. The CDR3 nucleotides read TGTGCCAGCAGCCCTTCCTTAGCGGGATCCTACGAGCAGTACTTC.

The chain is built from TRBV4-3 and TRBJ2-1; TRBD2 matches 7 bases. This CDR3 has 16 amino acids. V lost 1 base, J lost 5 bases, and 8 bases stayed unmatched. Germline CDR1 is LGHNA and CDR2 is YSLEER. CDR3 nucleotide sequence: TGCGCCAGCAGCCAAGGACTAGCCGATCTAAACAATGAGCAGTTCTTC. Amino acid sequence: CASSQGLADLNNEQFF.

The chain combines TRBV7-6 with TRBJ2-2; D possibly corresponds to TRBD1 (5 bases). Trimming cost V 2 bases and J 2 bases, with 12 bases left between them. This CDR3 is built from 16 residues. The germline gives CDR1 SGHVS, CDR2 FNYEAQ. CDR3 in amino acids: CASSLFTQGNTGELFF. CDR3 DNA: TGTGCCAGCAGCTTATTTACGCAGGGCAACACCGGGGAGCTGTTTTTT.

V usage is TRBV28 and J usage is TRBJ2-7; the D call may be TRBD1 or TRBD2 (6 bases each). The CDR3 totals 12 residues. V lost 7 bases to trimming and J lost 5 bases, with 12 bases between them. From germline, CDR1 is MDHEN and CDR2 SYDVKM. The CDR3 protein is CASTGARHEQYF. The CDR3 coding sequence is TGTGCCAGCACGGGGGCACGTCACGAGCAGTACTTC.